A single T cell receptor beta chain is shown here with its context. The antigen remains unidentified. Sequenced with the Oncomine TCR Beta short-read assay was DNA taken from cultured CD4+ T cells. After culture, CD4+ T cells served as the source for genomic DNA extraction. Using its own MiXCR run on the PCR reads, TCRdb lists one record per CDR3 protein. This table has 20,000 to 25,000 distinct CDR3 sequences, 55% to 70% appearing once. V was clipped by 3 bases and J by 9 bases, with 8 bases between them. Germline assignment: CDR1 SEHNR and CDR2 FQNEAQ (reference sequence). The CDR3 has 11 residues. Specified treatment: roughly 10-day PBMC culture with coronavirus spike peptide pools or control peptides (ViraFEST assay). Peptide pools at approximately 11 ug/ml stimulated under 2.5 million PBMCs per well with roughly 10 IU/ml IL-2. These data are taken from a study of vaccination and CD4 T cells after COVID-19.

Findings of the study overall: Spike mono-reactivity was shown by 304 of 307 vaccine-specific clones in convalescent patients.

This specimen consisted of CD4+ T cells from blood, cultured in vitro, obtained after SARS-CoV-2 vaccination. The V and J genes are TRBV7-9 and TRBJ2-5; the D gene could be TRBD1 or TRBD2 (5 bases each). The receptor's source is a human donor who received a COVID-19 vaccine. The CDR3 sequence: CASSFGGPQYF. Here the CDR3 DNA reads TGTGCCAGCAGCTTTGGGGGTCCCCAGTACTTC.